This TCR beta chain was identified in a study of blood T cell repertoires in COVID-19. Overall study: The origin of the acute and convalescent COVID-19 samples was the United States, Italy and Spain. PBMCs, B-cell-depleted T cells, or T cells were the source of the cDNA or gDNA that made up the material.

This clone has only a few counts. Produced via immunoSEQ multiplex PCR; TCRdb's table is partial and in-frame only. There are tens of thousands of clones in the sample; around 74% occur only once, and approximately 23% lies in the top ten. With 0 bases clipped from V and 7 bases from J, the junction kept 15 bases outside the gene matches. Germline CDR1 LGHNT, CDR2 FRNRAP. The CDR3 covers 18 residues. Material for sequencing was peripheral blood. The sequence came from a man between 65 and 85 years old with acute or convalescent COVID-19. The rearrangement joins TRBV12-5 to TRBJ1-1; TRBD1 matches at 9 bases. The DNA of the CDR3 is TGTGCTAGTGGTTTGGTACGCCAAGGGGACAGGGCCGAGGTTGAAGCTTTCTTT. Its translation: CASGLVRQGDRAEVEAFF.